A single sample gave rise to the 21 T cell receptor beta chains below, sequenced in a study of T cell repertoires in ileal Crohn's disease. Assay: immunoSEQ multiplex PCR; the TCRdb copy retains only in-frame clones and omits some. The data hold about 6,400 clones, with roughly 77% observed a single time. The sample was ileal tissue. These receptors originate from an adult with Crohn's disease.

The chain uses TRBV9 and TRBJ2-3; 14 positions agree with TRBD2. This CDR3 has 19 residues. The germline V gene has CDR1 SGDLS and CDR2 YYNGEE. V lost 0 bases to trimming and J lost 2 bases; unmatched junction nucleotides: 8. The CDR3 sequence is CASSVAPGLAGVVTDTQYF. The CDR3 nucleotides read TGTGCCAGCAGCGTAGCTCCGGGACTAGCGGGAGTTGTCACAGATACGCAGTATTTT.

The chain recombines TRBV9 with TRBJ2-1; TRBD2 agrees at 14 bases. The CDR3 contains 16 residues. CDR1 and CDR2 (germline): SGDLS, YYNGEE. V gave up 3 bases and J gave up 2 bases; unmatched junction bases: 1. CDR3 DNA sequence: TGTGCCAGCAGCGGGGGACTAGCGGGAGCCTACAATGAGCAGTTCTTC. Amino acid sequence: CASSGGLAGAYNEQFF.

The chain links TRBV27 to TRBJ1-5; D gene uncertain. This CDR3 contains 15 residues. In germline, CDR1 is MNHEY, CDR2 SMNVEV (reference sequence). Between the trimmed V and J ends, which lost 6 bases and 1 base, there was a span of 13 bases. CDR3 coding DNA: TGTGCCAGCAGGCCCCACAGTGAGAGCAATCAGCCCCAGCATTTT. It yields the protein CASRPHSESNQPQHF.

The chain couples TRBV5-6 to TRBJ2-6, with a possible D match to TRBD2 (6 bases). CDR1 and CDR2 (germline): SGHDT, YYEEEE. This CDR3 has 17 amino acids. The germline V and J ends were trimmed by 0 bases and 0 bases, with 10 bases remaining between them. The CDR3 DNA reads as TGTGCCAGCAGCTTGGCGGGAGTCCCCTCTGGGGCCAACGTCCTGACTTTC. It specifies CASSLAGVPSGANVLTF.

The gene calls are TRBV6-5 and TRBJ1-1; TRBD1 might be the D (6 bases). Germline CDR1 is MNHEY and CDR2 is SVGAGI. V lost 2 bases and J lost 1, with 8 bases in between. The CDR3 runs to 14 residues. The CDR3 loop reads CASSYDRKNTEAFF. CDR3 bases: TGTGCCAGCAGTTACGACAGGAAGAACACTGAAGCTTTCTTT.

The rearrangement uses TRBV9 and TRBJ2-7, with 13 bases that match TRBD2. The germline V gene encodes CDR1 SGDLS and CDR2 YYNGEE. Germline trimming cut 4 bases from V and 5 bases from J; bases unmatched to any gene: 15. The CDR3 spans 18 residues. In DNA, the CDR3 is TGTGCCAGCAGCTCCGAGCTCGGACTAGCGGGAGAAATCCACGAGCAGTACTTC. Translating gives CASSSELGLAGEIHEQYF. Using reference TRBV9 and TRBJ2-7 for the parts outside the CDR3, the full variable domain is DSGVTQTPKHLITATGQRVTLRCSPRSGDLSVYWYQQSLDQGLQFLIQYYNGEERAKGNILERFSAQQFPDLHSELNLSSLELGDSALYFCASSSELGLAGEIHEQYFGPGTRLTVT.

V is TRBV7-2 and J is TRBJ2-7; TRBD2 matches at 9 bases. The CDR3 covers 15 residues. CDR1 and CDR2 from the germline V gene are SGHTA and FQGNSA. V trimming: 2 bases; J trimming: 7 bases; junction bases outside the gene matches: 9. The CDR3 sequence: CASSLSAGGPWEQYF. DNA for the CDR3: TGTGCCAGCAGCTTATCGGCGGGAGGGCCCTGGGAGCAGTACTTC.

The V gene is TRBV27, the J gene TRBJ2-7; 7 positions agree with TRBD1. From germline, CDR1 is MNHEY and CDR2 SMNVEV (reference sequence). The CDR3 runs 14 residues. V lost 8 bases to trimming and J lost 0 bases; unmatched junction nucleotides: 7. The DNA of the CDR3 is TGTGCCAGCCGCCGACAGGGCAGCTCCTACGAGCAGTACTTC. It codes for CASRRQGSSYEQYF.

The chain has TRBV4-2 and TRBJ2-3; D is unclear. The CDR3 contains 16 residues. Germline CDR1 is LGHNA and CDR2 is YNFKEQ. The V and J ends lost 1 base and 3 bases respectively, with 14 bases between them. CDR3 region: CASSQGRVAGTDTQYF. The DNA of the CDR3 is TGTGCCAGCAGCCAAGGCCGAGTGGCCGGGACAGATACGCAGTATTTT.

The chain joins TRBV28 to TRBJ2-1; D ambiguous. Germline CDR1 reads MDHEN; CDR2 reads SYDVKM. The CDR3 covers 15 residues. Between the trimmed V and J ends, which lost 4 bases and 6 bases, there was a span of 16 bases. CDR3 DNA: TGTGCCAGCAGTTCCCCTGGCCAAAGACTCAATGAGCAGTTCTTC. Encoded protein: CASSSPGQRLNEQFF. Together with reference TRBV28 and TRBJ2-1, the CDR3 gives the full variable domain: DVKVTQSSRYLVKRTGEKVFLECVQDMDHENMFWYRQDPGLGLRLIYFSYDVKMKEKGDIPEGYSVSREKKERFSLILESASTNQTSMYLCASSSPGQRLNEQFFGPGTRLTVL.

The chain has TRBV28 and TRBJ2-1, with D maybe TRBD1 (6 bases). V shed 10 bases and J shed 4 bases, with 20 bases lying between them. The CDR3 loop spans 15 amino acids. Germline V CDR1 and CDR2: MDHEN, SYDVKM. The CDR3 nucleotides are TGTGCCACCACCACTGACAGGAGATTGTACAATGAGCAGTTCTTC. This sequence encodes CATTTDRRLYNEQFF.

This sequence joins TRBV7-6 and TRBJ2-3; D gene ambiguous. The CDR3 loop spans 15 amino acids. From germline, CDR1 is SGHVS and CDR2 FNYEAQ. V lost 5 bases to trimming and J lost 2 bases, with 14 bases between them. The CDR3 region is CASSEKLDFTDTQYF. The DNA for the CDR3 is TGTGCCAGCAGCGAAAAGCTAGATTTCACAGATACGCAGTATTTT. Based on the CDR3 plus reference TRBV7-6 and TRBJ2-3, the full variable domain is GAGVSQSPRYKVTKRGQDVALRCDPISGHVSLYWYRQALGQGPEFLTYFNYEAQQDKSGLPNDRFSAERPEGSISTLTIQRTEQRDSAMYRCASSEKLDFTDTQYFGPGTRLTVL.

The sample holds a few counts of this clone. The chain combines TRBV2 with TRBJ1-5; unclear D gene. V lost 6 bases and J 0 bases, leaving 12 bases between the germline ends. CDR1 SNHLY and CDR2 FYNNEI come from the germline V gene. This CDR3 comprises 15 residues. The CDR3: CASSPGSVSNQPQHF. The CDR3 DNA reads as TGTGCCAGCAGCCCGGGGTCAGTTAGCAATCAGCCCCAGCATTTT. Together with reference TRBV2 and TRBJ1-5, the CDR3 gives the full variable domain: EPEVTQTPSHQVTQMGQEVILRCVPISNHLYFYWYRQILGQKVEFLVSFYNNEISEKSEIFDDQFSVERPDGSNFTLKIRSTKLEDSAMYFCASSPGSVSNQPQHFGDGTRLSIL.

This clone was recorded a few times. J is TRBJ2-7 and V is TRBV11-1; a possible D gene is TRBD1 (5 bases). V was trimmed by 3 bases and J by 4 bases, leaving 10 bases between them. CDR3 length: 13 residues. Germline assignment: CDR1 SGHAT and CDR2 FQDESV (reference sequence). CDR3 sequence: CASSFDSLYEQYF. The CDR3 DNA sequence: TGTGCCAGCAGCTTCGACAGCCTTTACGAGCAGTACTTC.

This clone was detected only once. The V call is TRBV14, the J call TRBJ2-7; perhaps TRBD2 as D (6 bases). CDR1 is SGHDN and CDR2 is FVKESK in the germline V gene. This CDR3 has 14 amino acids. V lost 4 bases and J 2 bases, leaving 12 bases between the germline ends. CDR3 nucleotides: TGTGCCAGCAGCCCGAGGACTACTACCTACGAGCAGTACTTC. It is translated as CASSPRTTTYEQYF.

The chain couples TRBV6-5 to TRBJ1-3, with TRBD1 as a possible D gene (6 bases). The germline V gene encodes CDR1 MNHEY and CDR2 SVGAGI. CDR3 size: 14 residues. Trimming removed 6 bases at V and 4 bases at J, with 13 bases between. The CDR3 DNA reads TGTGCCAGCAGGCCGAGGGGGTCCGGAAACACCATATATTTT. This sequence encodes CASRPRGSGNTIYF.

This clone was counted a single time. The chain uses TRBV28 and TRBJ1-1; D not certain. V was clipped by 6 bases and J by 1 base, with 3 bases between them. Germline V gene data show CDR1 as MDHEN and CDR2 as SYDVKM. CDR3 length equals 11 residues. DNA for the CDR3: TGTGCCAGCAGACAGAACACTGAAGCTTTCTTT. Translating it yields CASRQNTEAFF. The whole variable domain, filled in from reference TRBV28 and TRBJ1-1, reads DVKVTQSSRYLVKRTGEKVFLECVQDMDHENMFWYRQDPGLGLRLIYFSYDVKMKEKGDIPEGYSVSREKKERFSLILESASTNQTSMYLCASRQNTEAFFGQGTRLTVV.

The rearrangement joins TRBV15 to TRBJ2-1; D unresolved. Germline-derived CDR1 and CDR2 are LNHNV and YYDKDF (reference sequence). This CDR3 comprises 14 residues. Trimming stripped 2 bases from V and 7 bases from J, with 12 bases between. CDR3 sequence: CATSRYGFNNEQFF. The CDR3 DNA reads TGTGCCACCAGCAGATACGGGTTCAATAATGAGCAGTTCTTC.

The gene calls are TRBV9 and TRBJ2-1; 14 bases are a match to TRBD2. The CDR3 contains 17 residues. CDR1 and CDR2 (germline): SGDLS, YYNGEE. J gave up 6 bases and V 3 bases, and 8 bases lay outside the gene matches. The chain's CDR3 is CASSGFSGTSGSNEQFF. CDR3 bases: TGTGCCAGCAGCGGATTCTCCGGGACTAGCGGGAGCAATGAGCAGTTCTTC.

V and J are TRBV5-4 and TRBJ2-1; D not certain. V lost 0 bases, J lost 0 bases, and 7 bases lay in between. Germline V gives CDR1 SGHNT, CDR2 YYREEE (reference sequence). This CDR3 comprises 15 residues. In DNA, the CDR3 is TGTGCCAGCAGCTTGGCCGGTAGCTCCTACAATGAGCAGTTCTTC. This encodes CASSLAGSSYNEQFF.

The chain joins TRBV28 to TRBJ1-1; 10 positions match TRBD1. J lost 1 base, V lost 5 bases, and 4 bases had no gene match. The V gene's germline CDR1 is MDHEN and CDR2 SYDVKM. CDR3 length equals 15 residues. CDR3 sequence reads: CASSARTGGNTEAFF. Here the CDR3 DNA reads TGTGCCAGCAGTGCCCGGACAGGGGGGAACACTGAAGCTTTCTTT.